This T cell receptor beta chain appears in the sequencing data of a study of T cell repertoires in cytomegalovirus infection. Study details: Both a matching HLA type and CMV infection were indicated by public TCR beta signatures.

From the reads, TCRdb called clonotypes with MiXCR, one entry per CDR3 protein. The sample comprises around 450,000 distinct CDR3 sequences, about 11% of which are singletons, and 10% rests with the top ten. This CDR3 has 14 amino acids. V was trimmed by 8 bases and J by 4 bases, leaving 18 bases between them. CDR1 and CDR2 from the germline V gene are MNHNS and SASEGT. Study-wide results and limits: HLA-C-restricted TCR beta clonotypes specific for CMV led the ex vivo response. Identification of carriers of CMV plus the relevant HLA was achieved through cumulative public TCR beta family frequency.

Ten or more counts support this clonotype. As yet, its antigen is unknown. Sequenced material: PBMCs. The clonotype comes from a human donor in good health (CMV status not recorded). Some clones in this sample may be carry-over from other donors' samples. The gene calls are TRBV6-1 and TRBJ2-7; D not resolved. The CDR3 protein is CASHFATPPYEQYF. The CDR3 DNA sequence: TGTGCCAGCCATTTTGCAACCCCACCTTACGAGCAGTACTTC.